The rows below give T cell receptor beta chains drawn from one sample of a study of T cell changes during pregnancy in multiple sclerosis. Clones were read by immunoSEQ multiplex PCR, and TCRdb kept only the in-frame ones, dropping some. The sample records some 26,000 clones, approximately 91% being singletons. The sequencing used CD4+ T cells from peripheral blood mononuclear cells, collected in the first trimester of pregnancy. The receptors were sampled from a female donor in good health, enrolled as a control in a pregnancy study. CDR3s include the opening cysteine and the closing phenylalanine or tryptophan. A D gene is named only where the DNA matches it firmly. Expanded clones get a size class; other rows say once, few or many, or leave the size out.

TRBD2 | - | TRBJ2-3 | TRBV5-1 | TGCGCCAGCAGCTCCGGACTAGAGACAGATACGCAGTATTTT | CASSSGLETDTQYF
TRBD2 | - | TRBJ2-3 | TRBV9 | TGTGCCAGCAGCGTAGGGACTAGCGGGGATACGCAGTATTTT | CASSVGTSGDTQYF
- | - | TRBJ2-1 | TRBV6-5 | TGTGCCAGCACCATCCCGGGAACACACAATGAGCAGTTCTTC | CASTIPGTHNEQFF
TRBD1 | - | TRBJ2-7 | TRBV7-2 | TGTGCCAGCACCCGTATCGGGACAGCTACCTACGAGCAGTACTTC | CASTRIGTATYEQYF
- | - | TRBJ2-3 | TRBV2 | TGTGCCAGCAGCCCAAAGATGACTATTAATACGCAGTATTTT | CASSPKMTINTQYF
TRBD2 | - | TRBJ2-1 | TRBV19 | TGTGCCAGTAGTCCCCTACCTTCCGGACTAGCGGGAGGGGAGCAGTTCTTC | CASSPLPSGLAGGEQFF
- | few | TRBJ1-1 | TRBV6-5 | TGTGCCAGCAACGGACAGCGCTACACTGAAGCTTTCTTT | CASNGQRYTEAFF
TRBD1 | - | TRBJ1-1 | TRBV10-3 | TGTGCCATCAGTCGACAGGGCCAGGTTGAAGCTTTCTTT | CAISRQGQVEAFF
- | once | TRBJ1-1 | TRBV28 | TGTGCCAGCAGTTTATGGGGCGCCCAAGAAGCTTTCTTT | CASSLWGAQEAFF
TRBD1 | - | TRBJ1-4 | TRBV6-1 | TGTGCCAGCAGATATACAGGGGGTCCTGAAAAACTGTTTTTT | CASRYTGGPEKLFF
TRBD1 | - | TRBJ2-3 | TRBV5-1 | TGCGCCAGCCGATCGCGGACAGGGGGCACAGATACGCAGTATTTT | CASRSRTGGTDTQYF
- | - | TRBJ1-4 | TRBV28 | TGTGCCAGCAGTAATCGAACTTACAGGGCTAGGGGTGAAAAACTGTTTTTT | CASSNRTYRARGEKLFF
TRBD2 | - | TRBJ2-5 | TRBV6-5 | TGTGCCACATTAGCGGGGGGCGTCCCTTACTTC | CATLAGGVPYF
- | - | TRBJ2-2 | TRBV7-2 | TGTGCCAGCAGCCCCAGGATCGACACCGGGGAGCTGTTTTTT | CASSPRIDTGELFF
- | - | TRBJ2-1 | TRBV18 | TGTGCCAGCTCACCAAGGGGGAGGGCATACAATGAGCAGTTCTTC | CASSPRGRAYNEQFF
- | once | TRBJ2-1 | TRBV7-9 | TGTGCCAGCAGCGCCTTAGGGGTCATCAATGAGCAGTTCTTC | CASSALGVINEQFF
TRBD2 | - | TRBJ2-5 | TRBV6-5 | TGTGCCAGCAGTTACTTGGGGGGGAACTGGGAGACCCAGTACTTC | CASSYLGGNWETQYF
- | medium-sized | TRBJ1-2 | TRBV28 | TGTGCCAGCAGTTTGGCGGGGGGAGTCTATGGCTACACCTTC | CASSLAGGVYGYTF
- | - | TRBJ2-1 | TRBV28 | TGTGCCAGCAGTTCCTCCTTTGGTAGCGGCCACAATGAGCAGTTCTTC | CASSSSFGSGHNEQFF
- | - | TRBJ2-3 | TRBV14 | TGTGCCAGCAGCCAAAGTACGCCATCCAGGGGGGCCACAGATACGCAGTATTTT | CASSQSTPSRGATDTQYF
TRBD1 | few | TRBJ2-7 | TRBV28 | TGTGCCAGCAGCATTGGACAGGGTTTTTACGAGCAGTACTTC | CASSIGQGFYEQYF
TRBD2 | - | TRBJ2-3 | TRBV11-1 | TGTGCCAGCAGTTTCGGACTAGCGGGAGACGGCACAGATACGCAGTATTTT | CASSFGLAGDGTDTQYF
TRBD2 | - | TRBJ2-7 | TRBV5-4 | TGTGCCAGCAGCTTGGGCGGGAGTAATTACGAGCAGTACTTC | CASSLGGSNYEQYF
TRBD2 | - | TRBJ2-3 | TRBV2 | TGTGCCAGCTACGGGGGGGCCCGCACAGATACGCAGTATTTT | CASYGGARTDTQYF